One and the same sample provided the 22 T cell receptor beta chains below, sequenced in a study of OX40 agonist ivuxolimab in advanced cancers. The protocol used for the library was the immunoSEQ multiplex PCR assay. TCRdb retrieved this table from immuneACCESS and kept in-frame rearrangements only. Not all clones are present; in checked studies, unresolved V genes account for under half, and no reason is known for the remainder. Recorded for this sample are more than 70,000 clones; approximately 86% of them occurred a single time. Just under 2% of the sample is taken by the ten largest. The sample consisted of CD4+ or CD8+ T cells sorted from blood, taken in a trial of the OX40 agonist ivuxolimab. The receptors stem from an adult with an advanced solid tumor such as melanoma, head and neck, liver or kidney cancer.

The count of this clone is one. This chain joins TRBV28 and TRBJ1-5; 8 bases are shared with TRBD1. Germline values: CDR1 MDHEN, CDR2 SYDVKM. The CDR3 runs to 20 residues. V shed 4 bases, J shed 0 bases, and the junction held 17 bases outside the gene matches. This CDR3 reads CASSWGPRTGTDISNQPQHF. The CDR3 nucleotides are TGTGCCAGCAGTTGGGGACCACGGACAGGGACCGACATTAGCAATCAGCCCCAGCATTTT.

The chain has TRBV27 and TRBJ1-2; a possible D gene is TRBD1 (6 bases). The germline gives CDR1 MNHEY, CDR2 SMNVEV (reference sequence). The CDR3 is 14 residues long. The V and J ends lost 1 base and 8 bases respectively, with 14 bases between them. The chain's CDR3 is CASSLYWGLRGYTF. The CDR3 DNA follows: TGTGCCAGCAGTTTATACTGGGGGCTACGAGGCTACACCTTC.

There are a few counts of this clone. The V gene is TRBV19, the J gene TRBJ1-6; no clear D gene. Germline CDR1 LNHDA, CDR2 SQIVND (reference sequence). This CDR3 contains 16 residues. The V end lost 7 bases, the J end lost 7 bases, and 20 bases lay between the germline ends. Here the CDR3 reads CASMPTVPLGNSPLHF. The CDR3 region has the DNA TGTGCCAGTATGCCTACGGTGCCCTTAGGGAATTCACCCCTCCACTTT.

The V and J genes are TRBV5-1 and TRBJ2-1; 8 bases are shared with TRBD1. Germline values: CDR1 SGHRS, CDR2 YFSETQ. Trimming removed 4 bases from V and 1 base from J; junction bases left unmatched: 16. The CDR3 has 19 amino acids. The chain's CDR3 is CASSQRGRGQLGSYNEQFF. CDR3 bases: TGCGCCAGCAGCCAACGGGGCAGGGGGCAGTTAGGGTCCTACAATGAGCAGTTCTTC. The full variable domain, rest sourced from reference TRBV5-1 and TRBJ2-1, is KAGVTQTPRYLIKTRGQQVTLSCSPISGHRSVSWYQQTPGQGLQFLFEYFSETQRNKGNFPGRFSGRQFSNSRSEMNVSTLELGDSALYLCASSQRGRGQLGSYNEQFFGPGTRLTVL.

This clone was seen more than once but under ten times. The chain couples TRBV9 to TRBJ1-5; D is unresolved. Germline CDR1 SGDLS, CDR2 YYNGEE. Trimming took 0 bases from V and 4 from J, leaving 8 bases between them. CDR3 length equals 14 residues. The CDR3 reads CASSVDPGNQPQHF. The CDR3 nucleotides are TGTGCCAGCAGCGTAGATCCCGGGAATCAGCCCCAGCATTTT.

The chain recombines TRBV4-3 with TRBJ2-3; perhaps TRBD2 as D (6 bases). Germline V gene lookup returns CDR1 LGHNA and CDR2 YSLEER. The CDR3 runs 16 residues. The V and J ends lost 1 base and 2 bases respectively, with 13 bases between them. The CDR3 nucleotides are TGCGCCAGCAGCCAAGTTCGGGGGAGTACCACAGATACGCAGTATTTT. Its translation: CASSQVRGSTTDTQYF.

The J gene is TRBJ2-2, the V gene TRBV9; no definite D call. The V gene's germline CDR1 is SGDLS and CDR2 YYNGEE. CDR3 length equals 15 residues. V lost 0 bases and J 1 base, leaving 7 bases between the germline ends. The CDR3 DNA is TGTGCCAGCAGCGTAGTAGCCCAGAACACCGGGGAGCTGTTTTTT. This translates into CASSVVAQNTGELFF.

This chain joins TRBV23-1 and TRBJ1-5, with TRBD1 matching over 11 bases. TRBV23-1 is sorted into the ORF group, with uncertain function. The CDR3 is made up of 20 amino acids. Trimming at V came to 2 bases and at J to 1 base, leaving 13 bases not matched to a gene. The DNA of the CDR3 is TGCGCCAGCAGTCAAATGGAGGGACAGGGGGTGCGTGCGAGCAATCAGCCCCAGCATTTT. Translated: CASSQMEGQGVRASNQPQHF.

The V call is TRBV19, the J call TRBJ2-7, with 7 bases identical to TRBD1. The germline gives CDR1 LNHDA, CDR2 SQIVND (reference sequence). This CDR3 comprises 14 residues. Losses at the gene ends were 6 bases for V and 3 bases for J; bases not matched to a gene: 8. CDR3 amino acids: CASSEGQTIYEQYF. In DNA form, the CDR3 reads TGTGCCAGTAGCGAGGGACAGACAATCTACGAGCAGTACTTC.

The V gene is TRBV4-3, the J gene TRBJ1-2; D may be TRBD1 (6 bases). V was shortened by 0 bases and J by 7 bases, with 15 bases between the two germline ends. This CDR3 spans 15 amino acids. Germline-derived CDR1 and CDR2 are LGHNA and YSLEER. CDR3 sequence: CASSQDVVGGGGYTF. The CDR3 coding sequence is TGCGCCAGCAGCCAAGATGTCGTGGGAGGGGGTGGCTACACCTTC.

The chain combines TRBV11-3 with TRBJ2-1, with D possibly matching TRBD1 (6 bases). Per germline, CDR1 SGHNT and CDR2 YENEEA. This CDR3 is built from 14 residues. V lost 2 bases to trimming and J lost 7 bases, with 12 bases between them. CDR3 nucleotides: TGTGCCAGCAGCTTATCCCTACAGGGAAATGAGCAGTTCTTC. Amino acid sequence: CASSLSLQGNEQFF.

This clone was counted once. This chain uses TRBV11-2 with TRBJ1-2; unclear D gene. The CDR3 extends over 16 amino acids. Deletions cut 2 bases from V and 3 bases from J, with 16 bases between. Germline values: CDR1 SGHAT, CDR2 FQNNGV. CDR3 coding DNA: TGTGCCAGCAGCTTAAATGCCCGACGGACCCACTATGGCTACACCTTC. Translating it yields CASSLNARRTHYGYTF.

The V and J genes are TRBV9 and TRBJ1-1; D is possibly TRBD1 (5 bases). V shed 0 bases and J shed 0 bases, with 12 bases lying between them. The CDR3 runs to 16 residues. Germline assignment: CDR1 SGDLS and CDR2 YYNGEE. Written as DNA, the CDR3 is TGTGCCAGCAGCGTAGGAGGGGCTGCCATGAACACTGAAGCTTTCTTT. Translated: CASSVGGAAMNTEAFF.

The chain combines TRBV9 with TRBJ1-4; 7 positions agree with TRBD1. The CDR3 consists of 13 residues. Losses at the gene ends were 4 bases for V and 7 bases for J; bases not matched to a gene: 4. The germline V gene encodes CDR1 SGDLS and CDR2 YYNGEE. The DNA of the CDR3 is TGTGCCAGCAGCTTCCGACAGGGTGAAAAACTGTTTTTT. Protein sequence: CASSFRQGEKLFF.

The chain joins TRBV6-1 to TRBJ2-2, with no clear D. This CDR3 is built from 14 residues. Germline V gene sequence: CDR1 MNHNS, CDR2 SASEGT. Trimming took off 2 bases at V and 3 bases at J, with 7 bases between the two ends. The CDR3 DNA reads as TGTGCCAGCAGTGAAATACAAGACACCGGGGAGCTGTTTTTT. Its translation: CASSEIQDTGELFF.

The chain joins TRBV30 to TRBJ1-1, with D maybe TRBD1 (5 bases). The CDR3 runs 14 residues. V was pared by 0 bases and J by 4 bases, with 12 bases between. Germline values: CDR1 GTSNPN, CDR2 SVGIG (reference sequence). CDR3 in DNA: TGTGCCTGGAGTGTTTCCAGGGTTACCACTGAAGCTTTCTTT. Translating it yields CAWSVSRVTTEAFF.

This clone was observed once. V usage is TRBV5-5 and J usage is TRBJ1-4; D is ambiguous. The CDR3 length is 15 residues. The V and J ends lost 2 bases and 8 bases respectively, with 16 bases between them. CDR1 SGHKS and CDR2 YYEKEE come from the germline V gene (reference sequence). The CDR3 sequence: CASSLTPVGKEKLFF. The CDR3 DNA sequence: TGTGCCAGCAGCTTAACACCCGTCGGGAAGGAAAAACTGTTTTTT.

This chain links TRBV7-9 with TRBJ2-3; a weak D match, TRBD2 (5 bases). CDR1 is SEHNR and CDR2 is FQNEAQ in the germline V gene (reference sequence). With 3 bases removed from V and 2 bases from J, the gap between germline ends came to 9 bases. The CDR3 runs to 14 residues. Written as DNA, the CDR3 is TGTGCCAGCAGCTTGGGCCGGGACACAGATACGCAGTATTTT. Amino acids: CASSLGRDTDTQYF.

This rearrangement joins TRBV2 to TRBJ1-1; D possibly corresponds to TRBD1 (6 bases). The V gene's germline CDR1 is SNHLY and CDR2 FYNNEI. The CDR3 is made up of 13 amino acids. The V and J ends lost 5 bases and 4 bases respectively, with 11 bases between them. Here the CDR3 reads CASSRQGSTEAFF. For the CDR3, the DNA is TGTGCCAGCAGTCGTCAGGGGTCCACTGAAGCTTTCTTT.

This chain connects TRBV6-6 to TRBJ1-1; maybe TRBD1 (6 bases). Germline lookup yields CDR1 MNHNY and CDR2 SVGAGI (reference sequence). This CDR3 has 14 residues. The V gene lost 2 bases and the J gene lost 1 base, with 8 bases spanning the gap. Here the CDR3 reads CASSYVQGNTEAFF. The CDR3 nucleotides are TGTGCCAGCAGTTACGTACAGGGGAACACTGAAGCTTTCTTT.

The V and J genes are TRBV5-1 and TRBJ2-3; 14 bases agree with TRBD2. The CDR3 is 18 residues long. The V gene's germline CDR1 is SGHRS and CDR2 YFSETQ. V dropped 0 bases and J dropped 0; count of bases not matched to a gene: 3. CDR3 protein: CASSLGLAGGTSTDTQYF. In DNA form, the CDR3 reads TGCGCCAGCAGCTTGGGACTAGCGGGGGGGACTAGCACAGATACGCAGTATTTT.

The chain carries TRBV9 and TRBJ1-6; unclear D gene. The germline gives CDR1 SGDLS, CDR2 YYNGEE. The V end was cut by 0 bases, the J end by 9 bases, with 10 bases between. The CDR3 spans 14 residues. CDR3 in amino acids: CASSVASEASPLHF. The CDR3 bases are TGTGCCAGCAGCGTAGCTTCAGAGGCTTCACCCCTCCACTTT.